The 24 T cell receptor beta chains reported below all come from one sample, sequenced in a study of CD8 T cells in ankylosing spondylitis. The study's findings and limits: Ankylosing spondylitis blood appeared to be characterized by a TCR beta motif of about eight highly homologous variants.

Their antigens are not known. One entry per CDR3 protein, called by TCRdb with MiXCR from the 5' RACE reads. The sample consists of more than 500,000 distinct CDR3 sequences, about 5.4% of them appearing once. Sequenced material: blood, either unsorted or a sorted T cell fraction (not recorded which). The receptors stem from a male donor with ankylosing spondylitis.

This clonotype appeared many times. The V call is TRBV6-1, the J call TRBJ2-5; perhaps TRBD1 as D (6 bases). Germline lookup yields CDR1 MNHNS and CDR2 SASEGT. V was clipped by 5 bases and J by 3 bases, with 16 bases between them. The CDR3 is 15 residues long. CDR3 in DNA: TGTGCCAGCAGTCGTCCCGGGACACTAAAAGAGACCCAGTACTTC. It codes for CASSRPGTLKETQYF.

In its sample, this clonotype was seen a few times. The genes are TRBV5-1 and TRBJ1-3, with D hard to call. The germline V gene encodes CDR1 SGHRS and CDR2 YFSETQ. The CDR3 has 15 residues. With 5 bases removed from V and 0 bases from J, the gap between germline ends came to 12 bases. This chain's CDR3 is CASREQPVSGNTIYF. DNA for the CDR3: TGCGCCAGCAGAGAACAGCCGGTCTCTGGAAACACCATATATTTT.

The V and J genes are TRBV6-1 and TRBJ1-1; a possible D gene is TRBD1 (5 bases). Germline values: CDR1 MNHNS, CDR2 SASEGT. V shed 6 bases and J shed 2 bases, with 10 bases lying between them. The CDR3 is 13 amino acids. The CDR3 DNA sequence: TGTGCCAGCAGGGAGGGACCAAACACTGAAGCTTTCTTT. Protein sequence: CASREGPNTEAFF.

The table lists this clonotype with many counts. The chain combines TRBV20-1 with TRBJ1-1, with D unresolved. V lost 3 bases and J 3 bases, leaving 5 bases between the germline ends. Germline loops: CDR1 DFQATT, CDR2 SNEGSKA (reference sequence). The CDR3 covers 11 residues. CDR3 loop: CSARHDTEAFF. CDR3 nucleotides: TGCAGTGCTAGGCACGACACTGAAGCTTTCTTT.

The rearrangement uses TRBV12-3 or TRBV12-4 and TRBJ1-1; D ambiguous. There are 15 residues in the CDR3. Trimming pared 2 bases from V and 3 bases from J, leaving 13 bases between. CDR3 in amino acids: CASSLRFPIYTEAFF. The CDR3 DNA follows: TGTGCCAGCAGTTTAAGGTTCCCCATCTACACTGAAGCTTTCTTT.

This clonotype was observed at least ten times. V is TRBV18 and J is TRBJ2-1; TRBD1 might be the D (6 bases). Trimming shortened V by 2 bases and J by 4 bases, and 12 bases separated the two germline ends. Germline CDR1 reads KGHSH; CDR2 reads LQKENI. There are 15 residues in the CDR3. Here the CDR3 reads CASSPYRELYNEQFF. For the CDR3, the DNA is TGTGCCAGCTCACCATACAGGGAGTTATACAATGAGCAGTTCTTC.

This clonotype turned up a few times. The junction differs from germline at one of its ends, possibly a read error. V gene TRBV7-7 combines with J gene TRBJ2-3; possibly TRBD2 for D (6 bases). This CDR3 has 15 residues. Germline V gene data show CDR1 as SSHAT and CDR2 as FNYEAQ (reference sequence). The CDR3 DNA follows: TGTGCTAGCAGCCCCATTGGCGGGGACGTAGATACGCAGTATTTT. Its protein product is CASSPIGGDVDTQYF.

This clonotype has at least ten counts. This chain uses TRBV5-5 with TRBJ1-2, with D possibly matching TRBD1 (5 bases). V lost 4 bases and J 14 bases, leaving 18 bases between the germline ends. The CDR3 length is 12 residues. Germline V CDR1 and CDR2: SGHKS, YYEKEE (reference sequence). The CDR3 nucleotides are TGTGCCAGCAGCCCACTGGATTCCCCAGGGACCTTC. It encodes CASSPLDSPGTF.

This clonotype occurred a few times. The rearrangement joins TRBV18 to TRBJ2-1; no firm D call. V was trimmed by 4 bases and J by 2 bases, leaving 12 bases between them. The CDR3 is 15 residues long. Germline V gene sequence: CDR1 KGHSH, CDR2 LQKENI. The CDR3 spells CASSLGPAAYNEQFF. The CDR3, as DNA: TGTGCCAGCTCACTAGGTCCCGCCGCCTACAATGAGCAGTTCTTC. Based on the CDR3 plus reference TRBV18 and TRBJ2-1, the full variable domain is NAGVMQNPRHLVRRRGQEARLRCSPMKGHSHVYWYRQLPEEGLKFMVYLQKENIIDESGMPKERFSAEFPKEGPSILRIQQVVRGDSAAYFCASSLGPAAYNEQFFGPGTRLTVL.

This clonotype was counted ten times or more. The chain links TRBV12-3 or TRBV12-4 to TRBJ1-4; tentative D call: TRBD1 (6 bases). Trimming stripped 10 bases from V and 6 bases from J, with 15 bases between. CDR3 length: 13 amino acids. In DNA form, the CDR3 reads TGTGCCACCAGCAGGGGTTACCATGAAAAACTGTTTTTT. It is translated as CATSRGYHEKLFF.

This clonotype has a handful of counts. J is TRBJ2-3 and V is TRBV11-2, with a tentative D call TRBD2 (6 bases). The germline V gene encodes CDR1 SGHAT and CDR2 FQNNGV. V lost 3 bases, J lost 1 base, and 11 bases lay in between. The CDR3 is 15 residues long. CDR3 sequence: CASSFPSVGTDTQYF. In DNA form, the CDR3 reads TGTGCCAGCAGCTTTCCTAGCGTCGGCACAGATACGCAGTATTTT.

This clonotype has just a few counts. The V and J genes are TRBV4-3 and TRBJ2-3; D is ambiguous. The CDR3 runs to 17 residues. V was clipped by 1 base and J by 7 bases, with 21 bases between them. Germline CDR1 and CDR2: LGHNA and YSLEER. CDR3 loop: CASSQGEALEVSYTQYF. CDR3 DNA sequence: TGCGCCAGCAGCCAAGGAGAGGCTCTAGAGGTATCCTATACGCAGTATTTT.

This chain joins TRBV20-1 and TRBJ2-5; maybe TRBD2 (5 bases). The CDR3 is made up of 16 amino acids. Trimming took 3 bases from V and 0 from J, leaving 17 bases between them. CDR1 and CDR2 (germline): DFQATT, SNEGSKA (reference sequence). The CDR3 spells CSASPTSSRDQETQYF. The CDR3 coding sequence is TGCAGTGCTAGTCCCACTTCTAGCAGAGACCAAGAGACCCAGTACTTC.

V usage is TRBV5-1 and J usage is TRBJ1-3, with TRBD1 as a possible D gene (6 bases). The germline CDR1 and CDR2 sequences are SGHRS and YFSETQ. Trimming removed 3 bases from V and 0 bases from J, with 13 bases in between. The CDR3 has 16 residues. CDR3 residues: CASSSMTTGSGNTIYF. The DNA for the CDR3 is TGCGCCAGCAGCTCCATGACGACAGGCTCTGGAAACACCATATATTTT.

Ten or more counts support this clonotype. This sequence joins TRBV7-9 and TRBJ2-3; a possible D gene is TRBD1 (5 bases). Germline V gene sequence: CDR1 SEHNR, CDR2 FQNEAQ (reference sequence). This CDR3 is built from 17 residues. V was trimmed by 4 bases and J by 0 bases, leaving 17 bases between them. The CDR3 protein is CASSSRAGPSSTDTQYF. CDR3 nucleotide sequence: TGTGCCAGCAGCTCCAGGGCAGGACCATCTAGCACAGATACGCAGTATTTT.

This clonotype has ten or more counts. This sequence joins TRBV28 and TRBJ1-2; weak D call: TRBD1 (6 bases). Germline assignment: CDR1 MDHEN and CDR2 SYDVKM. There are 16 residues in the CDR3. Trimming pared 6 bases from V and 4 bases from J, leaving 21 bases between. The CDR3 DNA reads TGTGCCAGCAGCCGACCGAGGACAGTAAAAATCTATGGCTACACCTTC. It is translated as CASSRPRTVKIYGYTF.

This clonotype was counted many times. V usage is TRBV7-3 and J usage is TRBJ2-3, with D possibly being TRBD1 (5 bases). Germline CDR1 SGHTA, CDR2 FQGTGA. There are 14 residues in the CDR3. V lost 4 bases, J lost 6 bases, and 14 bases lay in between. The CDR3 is CASSSRTPGDTQYF. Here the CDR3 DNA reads TGTGCCAGCAGCTCTCGGACACCAGGGGATACGCAGTATTTT. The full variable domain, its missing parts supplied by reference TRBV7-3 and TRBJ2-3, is GAGVSQTPSNKVTEKGKYVELRCDPISGHTALYWYRQSLGQGPEFLIYFQGTGAADDSGLPNDRFFAVRPEGSVSTLKIQRTERGDSAVYLCASSSRTPGDTQYFGPGTRLTVL.

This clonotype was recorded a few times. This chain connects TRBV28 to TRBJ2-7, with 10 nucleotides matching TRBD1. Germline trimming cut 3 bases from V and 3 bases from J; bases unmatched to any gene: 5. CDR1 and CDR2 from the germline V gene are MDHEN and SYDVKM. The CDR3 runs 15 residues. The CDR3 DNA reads TGTGCCAGCAGTTTCGGGGACAGGGGCAACTACGAGCAGTACTTC. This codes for CASSFGDRGNYEQYF.

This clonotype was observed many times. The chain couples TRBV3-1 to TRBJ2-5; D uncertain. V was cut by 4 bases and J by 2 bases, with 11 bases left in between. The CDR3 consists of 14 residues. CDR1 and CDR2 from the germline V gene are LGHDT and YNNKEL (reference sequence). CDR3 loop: CASSPRVAQETQYF. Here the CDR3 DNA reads TGTGCCAGCAGCCCCCGGGTCGCACAAGAGACCCAGTACTTC.

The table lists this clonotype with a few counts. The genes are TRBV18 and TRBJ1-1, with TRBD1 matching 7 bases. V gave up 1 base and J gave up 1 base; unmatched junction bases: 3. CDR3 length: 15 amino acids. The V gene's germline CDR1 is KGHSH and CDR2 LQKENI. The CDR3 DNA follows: TGTGCCAGCTCACCACGAGGGACAGAGAACACTGAAGCTTTCTTT. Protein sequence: CASSPRGTENTEAFF.

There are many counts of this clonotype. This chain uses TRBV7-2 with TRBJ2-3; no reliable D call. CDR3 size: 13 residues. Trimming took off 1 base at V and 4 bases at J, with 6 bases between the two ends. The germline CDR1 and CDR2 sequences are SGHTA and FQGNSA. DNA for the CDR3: TGTGCCAGCAGCTTAGGTTTGGCAGATACGCAGTATTTT. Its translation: CASSLGLADTQYF. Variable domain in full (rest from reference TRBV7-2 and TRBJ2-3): GAGVSQSPSNKVTEKGKDVELRCDPISGHTALYWYRQSLGQGLEFLIYFQGNSAPDKSGLPSDRFSAERTGGSVSTLTIQRTQQEDSAVYLCASSLGLADTQYFGPGTRLTVL.

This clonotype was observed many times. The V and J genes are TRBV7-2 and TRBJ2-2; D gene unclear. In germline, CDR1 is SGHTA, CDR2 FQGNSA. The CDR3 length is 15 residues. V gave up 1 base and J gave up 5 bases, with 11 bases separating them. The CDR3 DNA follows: TGTGCCAGCAGCTTAGATCTGAGTTGGACCGGGGAGCTGTTTTTT. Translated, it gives CASSLDLSWTGELFF.

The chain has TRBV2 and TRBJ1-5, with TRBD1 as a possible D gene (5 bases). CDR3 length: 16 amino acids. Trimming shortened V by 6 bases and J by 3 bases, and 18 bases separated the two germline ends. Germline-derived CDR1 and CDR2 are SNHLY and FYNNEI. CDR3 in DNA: TGTGCCAGCAGCCAGCGGGGGTCCCTATACAATCAGCCCCAGCATTTT. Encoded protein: CASSQRGSLYNQPQHF.

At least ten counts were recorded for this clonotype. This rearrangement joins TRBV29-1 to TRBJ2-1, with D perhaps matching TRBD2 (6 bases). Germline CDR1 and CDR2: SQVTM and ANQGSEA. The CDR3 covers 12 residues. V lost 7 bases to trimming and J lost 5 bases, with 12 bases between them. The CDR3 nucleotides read TGCAGCGCCCTCCGGGAGCACAATGAGCAGTTCTTC. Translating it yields CSALREHNEQFF.